The sequence of this T cell receptor beta chain was determined in a study of shared clonotypes between healthy human individuals. Overall study: Each donor had three CD4 naive, three CD4 memory, two CD8 naive and one CD8 memory plate. Whole-study findings and limits: Compared with memory subsets, naive subsets generally had larger estimated richness. An expected dependence of interdonor clonotype sharing on sequencing depth was noted.

A word on this clone: Its antigen remains unknown.

On sorted subsets, replicate PCRs used approximately 200 ng DNA, or approximately 33,000 T cell genomes. This table comes from immunoSEQ multiplex PCR, and its TCRdb copy is limited to in-frame clones, with some not included. Seen here are around 700,000 clones, around 78% observed once, and the top ten hold around 2%. With 4 bases removed from V and 2 bases from J, the gap between germline ends came to 13 bases. The CDR3 consists of 15 residues. Germline CDR1 reads MNHEY; CDR2 reads SMNVEV (reference sequence). The gene calls are TRBV27 and TRBJ2-3; D gene ambiguous. The sample comprised memory CD4+ T cells sorted from blood. Subset meaning: CD45RA-negative fraction. The clonotype was recovered from a woman under 40 in good health. The CDR3 coding sequence is TGTGCCAGCAGTTCACAACTTTTTACCACAGATACGCAGTATTTT. This sequence encodes CASSSQLFTTDTQYF.